This T cell receptor beta chain originates from a study of vaccination effects on CD4 cells after COVID-19. Comments on this clone: Its specificity is unknown.

Antigen-specific CD4+ T cells were expanded with viral peptide pools in the ViraFEST assay before sequencing. Subsequent to about 10 days of culture, CD4+ T cells were isolated. Having tested negative for nucleocapsid antibodies, the vaccine recipients showed no prior SARS-CoV-2 infection. The table came from immunoSEQ multiplex PCR; TCRdb's copy has only in-frame clones and leaves some out. The sample records 23,000 or so clones, approximately 74% being singletons. The CDR3 is 16 amino acids. The V and J ends lost 4 bases and 4 bases respectively, with 17 bases between them. Per the germline V gene, CDR1 is SGHDN and CDR2 is FVKESK.

The V call is TRBV14, the J call TRBJ2-1; D is tentatively TRBD1 or TRBD2 (5 bases each). Sample: CD4+ T cells from PBMCs cultured with SARS-CoV-2 spike peptides, taken before COVID-19 vaccination. The source is a human donor who received a COVID-19 vaccine. CDR3 sequence: CASSPLRWDGYNEQFF. In DNA, the CDR3 is TGTGCCAGCAGCCCCCTCCGGTGGGACGGATACAATGAGCAGTTCTTC. Using reference TRBV14 and TRBJ2-1 for the parts outside the CDR3, the full variable domain is EAGVTQFPSHSVIEKGQTVTLRCDPISGHDNLYWYRRVMGKEIKFLLHFVKESKQDESGMPNNRFLAERTGGTYSTLKVQPAELEDSGVYFCASSPLRWDGYNEQFFGPGTRLTVL.